The 12 T cell receptor beta chains in this list originate from one sample, sequenced in a study of blood T cell dynamics during melanoma immunotherapy. Generated by immunoSEQ multiplex PCR, the TCRdb table keeps only in-frame clones and is missing some. The sample consists of around 6,300 clones, approximately 91% of them appearing once. Time point: pre-treatment baseline. Material: cell-free DNA from blood, obtained from a patient treated with checkpoint blockade. All receptors come from a human donor with melanoma.

The J gene is TRBJ1-1, the V gene TRBV5-1; D is ambiguous. Germline assignment: CDR1 SGHRS and CDR2 YFSETQ. V lost 0 bases, J lost 0 bases, and 9 bases lay in between. The CDR3 covers 15 residues. CDR3 amino acids: CASSLERSMNTEAFF. The CDR3 bases are TGCGCCAGCAGCTTGGAGAGAAGCATGAACACTGAAGCTTTCTTT.

This sequence joins TRBV7-6 and TRBJ2-5; perhaps TRBD2 as D (5 bases). Germline V gives CDR1 SGHVS, CDR2 FNYEAQ. This CDR3 has 15 residues. V dropped 2 bases and J dropped 4 bases, with 14 bases sitting between them. The CDR3 spells CASSLFAGLGETQYF. CDR3 coding DNA: TGTGCCAGCAGCTTATTTGCGGGCCTAGGAGAGACCCAGTACTTC.

The rearrangement uses TRBV7-2 and TRBJ2-2; D is uncertain. The length of the CDR3 is 14 residues. Germline values: CDR1 SGHTA, CDR2 FQGNSA. V lost 3 bases to trimming and J lost 1 base, with 6 bases between them. CDR3 sequence: CASSFAVNTGELFF. CDR3 DNA: TGTGCCAGCAGCTTCGCTGTGAACACCGGGGAGCTGTTTTTT.

This clone was counted only a few times. The gene calls are TRBV2 and TRBJ1-2; possibly TRBD1 for D (5 bases). Trimming pared 7 bases from V and 8 bases from J, leaving 17 bases between. The CDR3 is 13 residues long. Germline CDR1 and CDR2: SNHLY and FYNNEI. CDR3 region: CASTTPLGDGYTF. DNA of the CDR3: TGTGCCAGCACTACCCCTCTAGGGGACGGCTACACCTTC.

This sequence joins TRBV6-1 and TRBJ1-6; the match to TRBD1 covers 11 bases. This CDR3 comprises 13 residues. V was clipped by 7 bases and J by 10 bases; unmatched bases: 3. Germline V gene data show CDR1 as MNHNS and CDR2 as SASEGT. The CDR3 spells CASNGDRGSPLHF. CDR3 nucleotide sequence: TGTGCCAGCAACGGGGACAGGGGGTCACCCCTCCACTTT.

The chain carries TRBV15 and TRBJ2-2; 8 bases are a match to TRBD2. The V and J ends lost 1 base and 7 bases, in that order; junction bases with no gene match: 5. Germline V gene data show CDR1 as LNHNV and CDR2 as YYDKDF (reference sequence). There are 15 residues in the CDR3. The CDR3 sequence: CATSRVGGGFGELFF. For the CDR3, the DNA is TGTGCCACCAGCAGAGTGGGCGGGGGGTTCGGGGAGCTGTTTTTT. The whole variable domain, remainder taken from reference TRBV15 and TRBJ2-2, is DAMVIQNPRYQVTQFGKPVTLSCSQTLNHNVMYWYQQKSSQAPKLLFHYYDKDFNNEADTPDNFQSRRPNTSFCFLDIRSPGLGDTAMYLCATSRVGGGFGELFFGEGSRLTVL.

The chain joins TRBV14 to TRBJ1-6; 8 bases line up with TRBD1. Germline CDR1 is SGHDN and CDR2 is FVKESK. V was pared by 4 bases and J by 4 bases, with 3 bases of the junction left unmatched. This CDR3 is 15 amino acids long. The CDR3: CASSRQGNYNSPLHF. The CDR3 nucleotides are TGTGCCAGCAGCCGACAGGGGAATTATAATTCACCCCTCCACTTT.

The rearrangement joins TRBV6-6 to TRBJ2-3; 7 nucleotides agree with TRBD2. The CDR3 length is 14 residues. The germline V gene encodes CDR1 MNHNY and CDR2 SVGAGI (reference sequence). The V segment lost 6 bases and the J segment 4 bases; nucleotides outside the gene matches: 7. The CDR3 nucleotides are TGTGCCAGCAGCCTGTCGGGAGGACCAGATACGCAGTATTTT. Translation gives CASSLSGGPDTQYF.

This clone came up once. The V gene is TRBV7-9, the J gene TRBJ1-1, with D possibly TRBD1 on 6 matching bases. Germline assignment: CDR1 SEHNR and CDR2 FQNEAQ (reference sequence). Trimming removed 6 bases at V and 7 bases at J, with 15 bases between. CDR3 size: 13 residues. The CDR3 nucleotides are TGTGCCAGCAGGGTGCTAGGGGGTGATGAAGCTTTCTTT. Translation: CASRVLGGDEAFF.

The CDR3 is CASSVSAASSYNEQFF. As DNA, the CDR3 is TGTGCCAGCAGCGTATCGGCAGCGAGCTCCTACAATGAGCAGTTCTTC. This chain uses TRBV9 with TRBJ2-1; D remains unclear. The V and J ends lost 1 base and 0 bases respectively, with 11 bases between them. The CDR3 consists of 16 residues. Per the germline V gene, CDR1 is SGDLS and CDR2 is YYNGEE.

The chain uses TRBV7-8 and TRBJ2-1; no firm D call. Germline values: CDR1 SGHVS, CDR2 FQNEAQ. The CDR3 is made up of 14 amino acids. Between the trimmed V and J ends, which lost 5 bases and 6 bases, there was a span of 14 bases. The CDR3 DNA follows: TGTGCCAGCAGCCCAACGGTTCCAGTCAATGAGCAGTTCTTC. It translates to CASSPTVPVNEQFF.

The chain links TRBV19 to TRBJ2-1; 9 nucleotides line up with TRBD2. The germline gives CDR1 LNHDA, CDR2 SQIVND (reference sequence). Trimming at V came to 10 bases and at J to 0 bases, leaving 7 bases not matched to a gene. This CDR3 region has 15 residues. The CDR3 DNA reads TGTGCCACCGGGCCTAGCGGGAACTCCTACAATGAGCAGTTCTTC. Its protein product is CATGPSGNSYNEQFF.